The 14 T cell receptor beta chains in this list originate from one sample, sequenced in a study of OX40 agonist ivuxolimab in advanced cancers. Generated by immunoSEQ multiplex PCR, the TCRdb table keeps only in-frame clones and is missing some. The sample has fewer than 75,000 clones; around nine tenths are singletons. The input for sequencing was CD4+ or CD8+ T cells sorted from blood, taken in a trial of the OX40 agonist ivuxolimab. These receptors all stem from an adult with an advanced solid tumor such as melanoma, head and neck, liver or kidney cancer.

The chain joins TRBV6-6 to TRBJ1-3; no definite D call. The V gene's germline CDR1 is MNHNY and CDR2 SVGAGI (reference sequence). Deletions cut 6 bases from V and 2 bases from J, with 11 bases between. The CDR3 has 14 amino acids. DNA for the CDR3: TGTGCCAGCAGGGGGATGGGAACTGGAAACACCATATATTTT. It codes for CASRGMGTGNTIYF.

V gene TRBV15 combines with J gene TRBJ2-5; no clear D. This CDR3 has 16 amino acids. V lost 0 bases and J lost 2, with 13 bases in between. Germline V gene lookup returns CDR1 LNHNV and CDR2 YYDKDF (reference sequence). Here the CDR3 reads CATSRESTGVQETQYF. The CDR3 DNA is TGTGCCACCAGCAGAGAATCCACCGGAGTGCAAGAGACCCAGTACTTC.

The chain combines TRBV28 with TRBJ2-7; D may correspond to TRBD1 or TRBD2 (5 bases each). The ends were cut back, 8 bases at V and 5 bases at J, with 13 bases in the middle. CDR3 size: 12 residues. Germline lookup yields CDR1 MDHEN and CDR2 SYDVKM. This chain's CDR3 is CASQGRLNEQYF. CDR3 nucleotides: TGTGCCAGCCAGGGACGACTCAACGAGCAGTACTTC.

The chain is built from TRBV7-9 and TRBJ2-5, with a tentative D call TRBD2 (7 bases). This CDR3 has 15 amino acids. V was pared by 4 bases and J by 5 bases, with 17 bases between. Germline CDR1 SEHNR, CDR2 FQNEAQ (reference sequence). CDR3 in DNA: TGTGCCAGCAGCTATTCCCAAGGGGGAGGGGAGACCCAGTACTTC. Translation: CASSYSQGGGETQYF. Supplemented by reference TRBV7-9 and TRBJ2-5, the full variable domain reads DTGVSQNPRHKITKRGQNVTFRCDPISEHNRLYWYRQTLGQGPEFLTYFQNEAQLEKSRLLSDRFSAERPKGSFSTLEIQRTEQGDSAMYLCASSYSQGGGETQYFGPGTRLLVL.

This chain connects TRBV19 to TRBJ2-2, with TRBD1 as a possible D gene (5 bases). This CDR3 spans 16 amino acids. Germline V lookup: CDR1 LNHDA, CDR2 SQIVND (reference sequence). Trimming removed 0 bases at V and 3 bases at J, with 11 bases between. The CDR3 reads CASSIDWTSYTGELFF. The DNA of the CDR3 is TGTGCCAGTAGTATAGATTGGACAAGTTACACCGGGGAGCTGTTTTTT.

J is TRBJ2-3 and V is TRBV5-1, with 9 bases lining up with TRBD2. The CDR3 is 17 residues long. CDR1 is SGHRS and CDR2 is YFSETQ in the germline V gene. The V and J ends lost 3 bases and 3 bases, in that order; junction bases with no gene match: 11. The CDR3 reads CASSSLAGPTWTDTQYF. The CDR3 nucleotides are TGCGCCAGCAGCTCCCTAGCGGGACCGACTTGGACAGATACGCAGTATTTT.

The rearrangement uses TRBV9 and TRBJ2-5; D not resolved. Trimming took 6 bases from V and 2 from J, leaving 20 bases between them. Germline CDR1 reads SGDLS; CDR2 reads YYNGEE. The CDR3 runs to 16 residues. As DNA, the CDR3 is TGTGCCAGCACCGTTCAACGGGCAGCGAAACAAGAGACCCAGTACTTC. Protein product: CASTVQRAAKQETQYF.

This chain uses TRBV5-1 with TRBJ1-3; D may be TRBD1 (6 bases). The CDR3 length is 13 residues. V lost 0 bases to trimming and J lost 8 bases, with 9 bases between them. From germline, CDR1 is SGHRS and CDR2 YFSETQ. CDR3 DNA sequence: TGCGCCAGCAGCTTGGATGGGGGGCACACCATATATTTT. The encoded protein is CASSLDGGHTIYF.

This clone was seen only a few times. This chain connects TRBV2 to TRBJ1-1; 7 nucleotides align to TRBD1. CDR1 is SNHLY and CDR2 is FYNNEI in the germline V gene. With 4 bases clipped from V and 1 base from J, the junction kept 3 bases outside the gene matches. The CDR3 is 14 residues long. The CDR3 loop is CASSGGTANTEAFF. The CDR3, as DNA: TGTGCCAGCAGTGGGGGGACAGCGAACACTGAAGCTTTCTTT.

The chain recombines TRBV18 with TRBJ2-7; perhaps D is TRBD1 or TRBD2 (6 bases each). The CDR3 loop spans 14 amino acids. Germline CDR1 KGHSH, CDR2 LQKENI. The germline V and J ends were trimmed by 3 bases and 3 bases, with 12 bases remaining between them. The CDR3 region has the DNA TGTGCCAGCTCACCGGAGGGGGGAGTCTACGAGCAGTACTTC. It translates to CASSPEGGVYEQYF.

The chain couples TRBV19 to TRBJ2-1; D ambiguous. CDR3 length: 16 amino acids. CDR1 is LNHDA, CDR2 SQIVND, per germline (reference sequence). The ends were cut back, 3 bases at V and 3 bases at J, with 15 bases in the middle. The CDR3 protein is CASSMTATNSYNEQFF. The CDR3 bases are TGTGCCAGTAGTATGACCGCGACCAACAGCTACAATGAGCAGTTCTTC.

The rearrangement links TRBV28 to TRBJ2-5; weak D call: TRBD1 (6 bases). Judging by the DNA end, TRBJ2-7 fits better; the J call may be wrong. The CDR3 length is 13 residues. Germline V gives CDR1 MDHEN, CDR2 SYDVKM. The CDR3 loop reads CASGPDRRYEQYF. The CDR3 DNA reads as TGTGCCAGCGGACCAGACAGGCGGTACGAGCAGTACTTC.

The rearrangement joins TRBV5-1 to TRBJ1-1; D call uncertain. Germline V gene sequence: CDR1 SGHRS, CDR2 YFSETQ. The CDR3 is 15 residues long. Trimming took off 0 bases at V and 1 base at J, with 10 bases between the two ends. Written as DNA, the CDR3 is TGCGCCAGCAGCTTGGCTTTGCCGCCGAACACTGAAGCTTTCTTT. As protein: CASSLALPPNTEAFF.

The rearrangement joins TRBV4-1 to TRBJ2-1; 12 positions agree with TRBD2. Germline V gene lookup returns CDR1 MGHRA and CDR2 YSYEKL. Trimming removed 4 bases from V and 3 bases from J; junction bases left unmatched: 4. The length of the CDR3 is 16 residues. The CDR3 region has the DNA TGCGCCAGCAGCCGGATACTAGCGGGAGGCTACAATGAGCAGTTCTTC. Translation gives CASSRILAGGYNEQFF.